This T cell receptor (beta chain) was sequenced during a study of circulating and synovial CD4+ cells in juvenile arthritis. Overall study results and limits: Bulk blood CD4 samples held at least an order of magnitude more or fewer genomes than CPL. Compared with bulk blood, circulating pathogenic-like lymphocytes shared substantially more CDR3 sequences with synovial T cells. Measured synovium overlap likely understates the true shared repertoire.

Patients with active juvenile idiopathic arthritis donated these samples. CDR1 is SGHTA, CDR2 FQGNSA, per germline. There are 13 residues in the CDR3. Between the trimmed V and J ends, which lost 1 base and 5 bases, there was a span of 9 bases. In regard to this clone: The antigen remains undetermined.

Sequencing used immunoSEQ multiplex PCR; TCRdb keeps in-frame clones, though not all of them. This sample has tens of thousands of clones, with about 94% found just once. Sample: CD4+ T cells from blood. This clonotype originated in a human donor with juvenile idiopathic arthritis. The J gene is TRBJ2-7, the V gene TRBV7-2; D is uncertain. The CDR3, as DNA: TGTGCCAGCAGCTTAGTAACAATGGACGAGCAGTACTTC. Translation gives CASSLVTMDEQYF.